This T cell receptor beta chain came from a study of blood T cell repertoires in acute mononucleosis (dated by TCRdb to the early 2020s). For the wider study: Convalescent samples, which represented the memory response, were taken 5 to 8 months after the acute presentation. The mean EBV load in blood was 3.5 to 4 log10 genome copies per million B cells during acute infection, compared with about 2.4 at convalescence. What the study reported, not specific to this receptor: In TCR repertoire selection for BRLF1 (YVL-BR), TCRalpha CDR3 motifs took on a dominant role, whereas TCRbeta played only a minimal one. The cohort comprised only a few donors, so group averages rested on very few individuals. Because only a fraction of each donor's blood was analyzed, sampling error might partly account for the low clonotype overlap between the acute and convalescent samples. Persistence into convalescence was observed for only about 10% of unique acute clonotypes, yet most of the response was made up by these persisting clonotypes, and the remaining acute clonotypes were seemingly replaced by new diverse de novo clonotypes.

To note about this clone: With a far larger clone one base away, a read error is the likely cause.

Total RNA from at least 9,000 sorted tetramer+ CD8 T cells was reverse transcribed into cDNA for TCR profiling. PCR amplification of CDR3 regions used primers annealing to V and J regions and added unique molecular identifiers so that templates could be tracked. TCRalpha and TCRbeta chains were profiled using the immunoSEQ platform, including its sequencing and error-correction standards. In the original analysis: Clonal copy numbers were corrected for sequencing and PCR errors, and CDR3s were defined according to IMGT conventions. Analysis was restricted to productive rearrangements and was performed with immunoSEQ Analyzer versions 2.0 and 3.0, and gene-pairing frequencies were further processed in Microsoft Excel. Circos plots were used to visualize V-J pairings, and MEME plus a custom motifSearch program were used to find CDR3 motifs. The OLGA algorithm was used to calculate the probability of generation of TCR sequences. A clonotype seen at both visits was called persistent, a clonotype seen only at the acute visit was called nonpersistent, and a clonotype seen only at convalescence was called de novo. Any amino acid clonotype used by more than one donor was defined as a public TCR. The immuneACCESS repertoire file appears here via TCRdb, limited to in-frame rearrangements. These files lack a portion of the clones; in checked studies, under half of the deficit traces to unresolved V genes, and the cause of the others is not known. V, J and clone size are taken as reported in that table, and D and trimming were inferred from the DNA itself. The sample records 1,500 to 2,000 clones, 20% of which are singletons. Less than 30% of the sample is in the top ten clones.

According to the study, the label for this sample's time point signals: convalescence about 6 months (5-8 months) after acute presentation (visit 7). Over the course of primary infection, this study followed CD8 T cell responses against two immunodominant EBV epitopes, BRLF1 109 (YVL-BR) and BMLF1 280 (GLC-BM). A positive serum heterophile antibody test together with EBV viral capsid antigen-specific IgM pointed to primary EBV infection. As a first step, magnetic positive selection (MACS) was used to enrich total CD8 T cells from the PBMCs. Live CD3+ CD8+ tetramer+ cells were sorted on a FACSAria III to over 95% purity. Cell sorting used a PE-conjugated tetramer carrying the BRLF1 109-117 peptide. After tetramer sorting, TCR repertoires of EBV epitope-specific CD8 T cells were deep-sequenced directly ex vivo at acute infection and at convalescence. Donors were three people aged roughly 18 to 29 with clinical acute infectious mononucleosis and laboratory evidence of primary EBV infection. Heparinized peripheral blood was collected once when donors presented clinically with mononucleosis symptoms and a second time roughly 6 months afterward. PBMCs were isolated by Ficoll-Paque density gradient centrifugation.

Sequenced material: EBV YVL epitope tetramer+ CD8+ T cells sorted from PBMCs, taken during convalescence from infectious mononucleosis. In light of the paper, this sample's cell subset or site label describes: CD8 T cells binding a tetramer with EBV BRLF1 109-117 peptide (YVL-BR). The clonotype comes from a woman between 18 and 30 years old with infectious mononucleosis caused by EBV.

The CDR3 reads as follows: CASSSRGRGGTYEQYF. Here is the DNA: TGTGCCAGCAGCTCTCGGGGAAGGGGCGGGACCTACGAGCAGTACTTC. The rearranged segments are TRBV5-5 and TRBJ2-7; 6 matching bases give a weak D call of TRBD2. V and J lose 3 bases and 2 bases, and a span of 18 bases separates them. The CDR3 runs 16 residues from the cysteine to the phenylalanine. CDR3 DNA is the only sequence kept; it has 48 bases, read in frame from the first base. Sequences SGHKS (CDR1) and YYEKEE (CDR2) are obtained from the germline V gene (reference sequence).